A selection of T cell receptor beta chains follows, all from one sample in a study of T cells in Graves' hyperthyroidism and ophthalmopathy. TCRdb re-analysed the multiplex PCR reads in MiXCR, keeping a single row per CDR3 protein. The sample lists more than 550,000 distinct CDR3 sequences; 18% were seen once. The sequenced material came from blood. Receptors were obtained from a woman in her fifties or sixties with Graves' hyperthyroidism that later progressed to Graves' ophthalmopathy. CDR3s include the opening cysteine and the closing phenylalanine or tryptophan. The order of the fields is V gene, clone size, D gene, J gene, CDR3 protein, CDR3 DNA. D genes are given only for firm matches. Clone size is stated in some rows and not others, as once, few, many or a class when expanded.

v_call: TRBV7-2; clone_size: NA; d_call: TRBD2; j_call: TRBJ2-5; cdr3_aa: CASSPRGTSGGGVQETQYF; cdr3_nt: TGTGCCAGCAGCCCCCGAGGGACTAGCGGGGGCGGAGTACAAGAGACCCAGTACTTC
v_call: TRBV3-1; clone_size: few; d_call: NA; j_call: TRBJ1-3; cdr3_aa: CASSPYWGSNTIYF; cdr3_nt: TGTGCCAGCAGCCCCTATTGGGGCTCAAACACCATATATTTT
v_call: TRBV12-3/TRBV12-4; clone_size: NA; d_call: NA; j_call: TRBJ2-5; cdr3_aa: CASSFVAQETQYF; cdr3_nt: TGTGCCAGCAGTTTTGTCGCCCAAGAGACCCAGTACTTC
v_call: TRBV10-3; clone_size: NA; d_call: NA; j_call: TRBJ1-4; cdr3_aa: CAISEKNVETNEKLFF; cdr3_nt: TGTGCCATCAGTGAGAAGAACGTGGAGACTAATGAAAAACTGTTTTTT
v_call: TRBV7-9; clone_size: many; d_call: NA; j_call: TRBJ2-3; cdr3_aa: CASSSRFEGSGTDTQYF; cdr3_nt: TGTGCCAGCAGCTCCCGCTTCGAGGGCAGTGGCACAGATACGCAGTATTTT
v_call: TRBV10-3; clone_size: few; d_call: NA; j_call: TRBJ1-1; cdr3_aa: CAISDLDMTEAFF; cdr3_nt: TGTGCCATCAGTGATTTGGACATGACTGAAGCTTTCTTT
v_call: TRBV3-1; clone_size: many; d_call: NA; j_call: TRBJ1-1; cdr3_aa: CASSQVPEGTEAFF; cdr3_nt: TGTGCCAGCAGCCAAGTACCGGAGGGAACTGAAGCTTTCTTT
v_call: TRBV19; clone_size: few; d_call: NA; j_call: TRBJ1-4; cdr3_aa: CASMKGHEKLFF; cdr3_nt: TGTGCCAGTATGAAGGGACATGAAAAACTGTTTTTT
v_call: TRBV6-2/TRBV6-3; clone_size: many; d_call: NA; j_call: TRBJ2-2; cdr3_aa: CASSRTGASNTGELFF; cdr3_nt: TGTGCCAGCAGTCGTACGGGAGCTTCGAACACCGGGGAGCTGTTTTTT
v_call: TRBV29-1; clone_size: NA; d_call: NA; j_call: TRBJ1-2; cdr3_aa: CSVVPGVEYGYTF; cdr3_nt: TGCAGCGTTGTGCCGGGGGTAGAGTATGGCTACACCTTC
v_call: TRBV15; clone_size: few; d_call: NA; j_call: TRBJ1-3; cdr3_aa: CATSRDTDSAGNTIYF; cdr3_nt: TGTGCCACCAGCAGAGATACGGATAGTGCTGGAAACACCATATATTTT
v_call: TRBV13; clone_size: NA; d_call: NA; j_call: TRBJ2-1; cdr3_aa: CASSGEGQMPRTRQAYNEQFF; cdr3_nt: TGTGCCAGCAGCGGGGAGGGACAGATGCCCAGAACTCGTCAAGCCTACAATGAGCAGTTCTTC
v_call: TRBV20-1; clone_size: few; d_call: NA; j_call: TRBJ2-7; cdr3_aa: CSAAGRPSSYEQYF; cdr3_nt: TGCAGTGCGGCGGGACGACCATCCTCCTACGAGCAGTACTTC
v_call: TRBV7-2; clone_size: many; d_call: NA; j_call: TRBJ1-1; cdr3_aa: CASSLGVISNTEAFF; cdr3_nt: TGTGCCAGCAGCTTAGGAGTAATCTCGAACACTGAAGCTTTCTTT
v_call: TRBV12-3/TRBV12-4; clone_size: many; d_call: NA; j_call: TRBJ2-7; cdr3_aa: CASSTFYEQYF; cdr3_nt: TGTGCCAGCAGTACGTTTTACGAGCAGTACTTC
v_call: TRBV7-3; clone_size: NA; d_call: NA; j_call: TRBJ2-3; cdr3_aa: CARVMQGSTDTQYF; cdr3_nt: TGTGCCAGGGTGATGCAGGGCTCCACAGATACGCAGTATTTT
v_call: TRBV19; clone_size: NA; d_call: NA; j_call: TRBJ2-3; cdr3_aa: CASSDSPGGGTDTQYF; cdr3_nt: TGTGCCAGTAGTGATTCCCCAGGGGGGGGCACAGATACGCAGTATTTT
v_call: TRBV18; clone_size: NA; d_call: NA; j_call: TRBJ1-6; cdr3_aa: CAGSPEGARSPLHF; cdr3_nt: TGTGCCGGCTCACCAGAGGGCGCGCGCTCACCCCTCCACTTT
v_call: TRBV11-2; clone_size: many; d_call: NA; j_call: TRBJ1-1; cdr3_aa: CASSSRANTEAFF; cdr3_nt: TGTGCCAGCAGCTCGAGGGCGAACACTGAAGCTTTCTTT
v_call: TRBV20-1; clone_size: many; d_call: TRBD1; j_call: TRBJ2-1; cdr3_aa: CSARDLGAGGNYNEQFF; cdr3_nt: TGCAGTGCTAGAGATTTAGGCGCAGGGGGCAACTACAATGAGCAGTTCTTC
v_call: TRBV6-2/TRBV6-3; clone_size: few; d_call: TRBD2; j_call: TRBJ2-7; cdr3_aa: CASSREVIGEQYF; cdr3_nt: TGTGCCAGCAGCCGGGAGGTCATTGGCGAGCAGTACTTC
v_call: TRBV19; clone_size: NA; d_call: NA; j_call: TRBJ1-1; cdr3_aa: CASGRFMAPTEAFF; cdr3_nt: TGTGCCAGTGGACGGTTTATGGCCCCCACTGAAGCTTTCTTT
v_call: TRBV6-6; clone_size: NA; d_call: TRBD1; j_call: TRBJ1-2; cdr3_aa: CASSYSYTGVYGYTF; cdr3_nt: TGTGCCAGCAGTTACTCCTATACAGGGGTCTATGGCTACACCTTC
v_call: TRBV5-1; clone_size: few; d_call: NA; j_call: TRBJ2-5; cdr3_aa: CASSLADGRQETQYF; cdr3_nt: TGCGCCAGCAGCTTGGCAGACGGAAGACAAGAGACCCAGTACTTC
v_call: TRBV5-6; clone_size: few; d_call: NA; j_call: TRBJ1-1; cdr3_aa: CASSYIGSDAFF; cdr3_nt: TGTGCCAGCAGCTACATCGGGAGTGACGCTTTCTTT
v_call: TRBV27; clone_size: NA; d_call: TRBD1; j_call: TRBJ2-7; cdr3_aa: CASSLIGQGSVEQYF; cdr3_nt: TGTGCCAGCAGTTTGATAGGACAGGGGAGTGTCGAGCAGTACTTC
v_call: TRBV9; clone_size: few; d_call: TRBD1; j_call: TRBJ1-6; cdr3_aa: CASSARTGEVSPLHF; cdr3_nt: TGTGCCAGCAGCGCCCGGACAGGGGAGGTTTCACCCCTCCACTTT
v_call: TRBV27; clone_size: few; d_call: TRBD1; j_call: TRBJ1-1; cdr3_aa: CASSPGTGLSVTEAFF; cdr3_nt: TGTGCCAGCAGTCCCGGGACAGGGCTGTCCGTCACTGAAGCTTTCTTT
v_call: TRBV3-1; clone_size: many; d_call: NA; j_call: TRBJ2-1; cdr3_aa: CASIRTGGTYNEQFF; cdr3_nt: TGTGCCAGCATCCGAACGGGGGGCACCTACAATGAGCAGTTCTTC
v_call: TRBV29-1; clone_size: NA; d_call: TRBD2; j_call: TRBJ2-7; cdr3_aa: CSVMTSDSYEQYF; cdr3_nt: TGCAGCGTTATGACTAGCGACTCCTACGAGCAGTACTTC
v_call: TRBV20-1; clone_size: NA; d_call: TRBD1; j_call: TRBJ1-4; cdr3_aa: CSAWVPGTGNEKLFF; cdr3_nt: TGCAGTGCCTGGGTTCCCGGGACAGGCAATGAAAAACTGTTTTTT
v_call: TRBV24-1; clone_size: few; d_call: TRBD1; j_call: TRBJ1-1; cdr3_aa: CATSERDRGTYTEAFF; cdr3_nt: TGTGCCACCAGTGAGCGTGACAGGGGAACGTACACTGAAGCTTTCTTT
v_call: TRBV20-1; clone_size: few; d_call: TRBD2; j_call: TRBJ2-3; cdr3_aa: CSATTGGTASTDTQYF; cdr3_nt: TGCAGTGCTACTACCGGGGGGACCGCAAGCACAGATACGCAGTATTTT
v_call: TRBV12-3/TRBV12-4; clone_size: many; d_call: NA; j_call: TRBJ1-6; cdr3_aa: CASNRADDSPLHF; cdr3_nt: TGTGCCAGCAACAGGGCCGATGATTCACCCCTCCACTTT
v_call: TRBV9; clone_size: few; d_call: NA; j_call: TRBJ2-5; cdr3_aa: CASSATYENYQETQYF; cdr3_nt: TGTGCCAGCAGCGCTACCTACGAAAATTACCAAGAGACCCAGTACTTC
v_call: TRBV11-2; clone_size: NA; d_call: TRBD1; j_call: TRBJ2-1; cdr3_aa: CASSPIGQGVGEQFF; cdr3_nt: TGTGCCAGCAGCCCTATCGGACAGGGGGTGGGTGAGCAGTTCTTC
v_call: TRBV12-3/TRBV12-4; clone_size: NA; d_call: NA; j_call: TRBJ2-3; cdr3_aa: CASSSPGTPVDTQYF; cdr3_nt: TGTGCCAGCAGTTCGCCCGGGACCCCCGTAGATACGCAGTATTTT
v_call: TRBV29-1; clone_size: NA; d_call: NA; j_call: TRBJ1-5; cdr3_aa: CSVTLRGGNQPQHF; cdr3_nt: TGCAGCGTAACCCTTCGGGGTGGCAATCAGCCCCAGCATTTT
v_call: TRBV27; clone_size: many; d_call: TRBD2; j_call: TRBJ2-5; cdr3_aa: CASSPSPRLAGGPETQYF; cdr3_nt: TGTGCCAGCTCCCCCTCGCCCCGACTAGCGGGGGGGCCGGAGACCCAGTACTTC
v_call: TRBV6-5; clone_size: few; d_call: NA; j_call: TRBJ2-7; cdr3_aa: CASSYSAGGEEGEQYF; cdr3_nt: TGTGCCAGCAGTTACTCGGCAGGGGGAGAGGAGGGCGAGCAGTACTTC